The next 7 T cell receptor beta chains were all read from a single sample in a study of cytomegalovirus exposure and HLA in healthy donors. Primers for the PCR totalled 60 Vbeta and 13 Jbeta. The data were produced by immunoSEQ multiplex PCR, yet TCRdb's version contains in-frame clones alone and is incomplete. The sample has under 90,000 clones; around 70% are singletons. Sequences were obtained from PBMCs. These receptors came from a man aged 35-49 years in good health and CMV-seropositive.

Worth noting for this clone: At one of its ends the junction is not consistent with the germline gene, which may arise from a read error. The V call is TRBV18, the J call TRBJ2-7; 10 bases fit TRBD1. There are 16 residues in the CDR3. Germline CDR1 KGHSH, CDR2 LQKENI. In nucleotides, the CDR3 is TGTGCCAGCTCACTGCGCGGGACAGGGGATAGGTACGAGCGGTACTTC. Amino acid sequence: CASSLRGTGDRYERYF.

The chain employs TRBV27 and TRBJ2-3, with a weak D call TRBD2 (5 bases). Deletions cut 0 bases from V and 6 bases from J, with 16 bases between. This CDR3 has 16 amino acids. Per germline, CDR1 MNHEY and CDR2 SMNVEV (reference sequence). This CDR3 reads CASSLSGGTYGDTQYF. For the CDR3, the DNA is TGTGCCAGCAGTTTATCTGGAGGTACCTACGGGGATACGCAGTATTTT.

CDR3 sequence: CASSSNRGGQGETQYF. The CDR3 DNA reads as TGTGCCAGCAGCTCAAACAGGGGGGGGCAGGGAGAGACCCAGTACTTC. The J gene is TRBJ2-5, the V gene TRBV7-2; D is possibly TRBD1 (8 bases). The CDR3 loop spans 16 amino acids. CDR1 is SGHTA and CDR2 is FQGNSA in the germline V gene. Trimming shortened V by 4 bases and J by 4 bases, and 19 bases separated the two germline ends.

The sample holds one count of this clone. This sequence joins TRBV7-9 and TRBJ2-7; 7 bases match TRBD2. Germline CDR1 reads SEHNR; CDR2 reads FQNEAQ (reference sequence). Germline trimming cut 1 base from V and 2 bases from J; bases unmatched to any gene: 5. The CDR3 contains 15 residues. The CDR3 nucleotides are TGTGCCAGCAGCTTAGGGTCTAGCGGAGCCTACGAGCAGTACTTC. The encoded protein is CASSLGSSGAYEQYF.

The chain couples TRBV28 to TRBJ1-1; weak D call: TRBD1 (6 bases). The CDR3 totals 13 residues. Germline CDR1 and CDR2: MDHEN and SYDVKM. V lost 5 bases and J 7 bases, leaving 14 bases between the germline ends. The CDR3 nucleotides read TGTGCCAGCAGTCCAGGGGTGCTCGGTGAAGCTTTCTTT. Its protein is CASSPGVLGEAFF.

CDR3 region: CASRTSGSYEQYF. In DNA, the CDR3 is TGCGCCAGCAGGACTAGCGGATCCTACGAGCAGTACTTC. This chain joins TRBV5-1 and TRBJ2-7, with 9 bases that match TRBD2. The CDR3 extends over 13 amino acids. The germline V gene encodes CDR1 SGHRS and CDR2 YFSETQ. The J segment lost 1 base and the V segment lost 5 bases, leaving 1 base of the junction unmatched.

The rearrangement links TRBV7-9 to TRBJ2-1; 7 nucleotides line up with TRBD2. Germline CDR1 and CDR2: SEHNR and FQNEAQ (reference sequence). The CDR3 covers 16 residues. Unmatched junction bases numbered 9, after V lost 7 bases and J lost 0 bases. The CDR3 DNA reads as TGTGCCAGCACCCCCTCTGGGGGGGGCTCCTACAATGAGCAGTTCTTC. It specifies CASTPSGGGSYNEQFF.